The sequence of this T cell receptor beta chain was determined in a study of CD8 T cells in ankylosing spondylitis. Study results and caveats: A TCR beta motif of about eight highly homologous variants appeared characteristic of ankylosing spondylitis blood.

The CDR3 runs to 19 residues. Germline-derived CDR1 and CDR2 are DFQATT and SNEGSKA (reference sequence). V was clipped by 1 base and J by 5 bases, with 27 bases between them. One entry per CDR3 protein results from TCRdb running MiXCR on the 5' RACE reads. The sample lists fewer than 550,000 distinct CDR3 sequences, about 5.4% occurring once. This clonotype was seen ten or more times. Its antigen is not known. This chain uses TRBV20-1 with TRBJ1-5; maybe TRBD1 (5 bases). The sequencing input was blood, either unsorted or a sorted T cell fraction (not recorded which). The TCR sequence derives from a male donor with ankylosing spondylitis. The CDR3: CSARAGPGFNPLSHQPQHF. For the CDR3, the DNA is TGCAGTGCTAGAGCTGGGCCAGGGTTTAACCCCCTTTCCCATCAGCCCCAGCATTTT.